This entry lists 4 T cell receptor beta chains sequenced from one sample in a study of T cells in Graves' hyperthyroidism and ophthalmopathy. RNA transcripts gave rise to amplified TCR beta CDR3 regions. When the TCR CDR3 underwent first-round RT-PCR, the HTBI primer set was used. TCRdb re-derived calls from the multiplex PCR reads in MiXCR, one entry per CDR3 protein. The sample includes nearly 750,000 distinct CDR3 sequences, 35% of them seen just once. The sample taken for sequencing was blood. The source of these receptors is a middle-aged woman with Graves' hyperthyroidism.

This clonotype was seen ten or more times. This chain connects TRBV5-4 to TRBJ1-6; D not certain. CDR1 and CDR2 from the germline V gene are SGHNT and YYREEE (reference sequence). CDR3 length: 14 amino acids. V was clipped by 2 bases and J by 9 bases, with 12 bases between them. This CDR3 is CASSFGTALSPLHF. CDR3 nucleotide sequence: TGTGCCAGCAGCTTTGGCACAGCACTTTCACCCCTCCACTTT.

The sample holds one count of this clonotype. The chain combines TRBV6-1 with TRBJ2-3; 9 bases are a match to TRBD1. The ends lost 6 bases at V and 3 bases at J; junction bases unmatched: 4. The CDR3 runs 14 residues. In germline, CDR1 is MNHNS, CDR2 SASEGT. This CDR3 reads CASRDRGATDTQYF. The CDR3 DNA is TGTGCCAGCAGGGACAGGGGTGCGACAGATACGCAGTATTTT.

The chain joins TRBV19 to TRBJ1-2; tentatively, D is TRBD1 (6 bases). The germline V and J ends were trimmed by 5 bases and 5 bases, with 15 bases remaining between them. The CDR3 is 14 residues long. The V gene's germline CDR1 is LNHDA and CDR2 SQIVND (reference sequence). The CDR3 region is CASSPTQGNYGYTF. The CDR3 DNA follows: TGTGCCAGTAGTCCGACCCAGGGGAATTATGGCTACACCTTC. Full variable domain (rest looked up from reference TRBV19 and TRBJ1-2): DGGITQSPKYLFRKEGQNVTLSCEQNLNHDAMYWYRQDPGQGLRLIYYSQIVNDFQKGDIAEGYSVSREKKESFPLTVTSAQKNPTAFYLCASSPTQGNYGYTFGSGTRLTVV.

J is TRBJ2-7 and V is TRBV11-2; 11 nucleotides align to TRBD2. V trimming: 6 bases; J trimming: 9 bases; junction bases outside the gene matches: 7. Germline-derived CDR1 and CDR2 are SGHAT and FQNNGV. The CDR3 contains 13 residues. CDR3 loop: CASSWLLAGGQYF. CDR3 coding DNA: TGTGCCAGCAGTTGGCTCCTAGCGGGGGGGCAGTACTTC.